Reported below is one TCR beta chain. Its antigen is still unknown. Nothing much larger sits one base from this clone, and base qualities are not available. The data are from a study of a mutant IDH1 vaccine in newly diagnosed glioma (dated by TCRdb to the early 2020s). Regarding the study in general: Across visits V03 through V10, patients got a total of eight vaccinations, given in weeks 1, 3, 5, 7, 11, 15, 19 and 23. Peripheral blood samples were drawn at six visits, namely V03 (baseline), V05, V07, V10, V12 and V13. Prior to enrollment, patients had been given standard therapy consisting of radiotherapy alone, temozolomide alone, or radiochemotherapy with temozolomide, with the combination given to most patients. Vaccination was initiated 4-6 weeks after radiotherapy alone, or concurrently with temozolomide cycles in the chemotherapy-containing groups. For exploratory analyses, longitudinal TCRB deep sequencing was carried out in around 26 treated patients wherever samples were available. Of the approximately 35 treated patients, around 60% were male and around 40% were female, and a mean age of around 40 years was recorded.

Libraries came from the immunoSEQ multiplex PCR assay. Rearranged TCR beta chain sequences were amplified with the hsTCRB Kit following the manufacturer's protocol. Sequencing of TCRB libraries was carried out on an Illumina MiSeq. In the authors' own workflow: The kit vendor's proprietary platform handled demultiplexing, trimming and gene mapping. In TCRdb, the immuneACCESS table is reduced to in-frame sequences with V and J assigned. These tables do not hold every clone; where another copy was compared, an unresolved V gene accounts for under half, and the others remain unexplained. V and J calls and clone size are those listed in that table; D and trimming were worked out from the DNA. The sample includes fewer than 100,000 clones, with roughly 90% observed a single time. Roughly 0.6% of the sample rests with the top ten. The paper's findings and limits, for the study overall: Pseudoprogression appeared unrelated to alterations in the top peripheral T cell clonotypes detected by TCRB sequencing. PBMC samples for TCRB deep sequencing were selected based on availability. Vaccine-induced immune responses across multiple MHC alleles were detected in over 85% of patients. The authors noted that analyses of patient blood samples could not be reproduced because of sample limitations.

This sample's time point label indicates: week 5, during vaccination. Every vaccine dose consisted of 300 ug of a 20-mer mutant IDH1 peptide in Montanide, administered subcutaneously together with topical imiquimod. Newly diagnosed WHO grade 3 or 4 IDH1-mutant astrocytomas showing loss of nuclear ATRX were present in the donors. The samples were drawn from NOA16, a multicentre, single-arm, open-label phase I trial in Germany that tested a mutant IDH1 peptide vaccine in humans for the first time. Genomic DNA for TCRB sequencing was extracted from EDTA blood using the DNeasy Blood and Tissue Kit. Its CDR3 holds 14 amino acids, cysteine through phenylalanine. Solely the CDR3 DNA is kept, with 42 bases framed from the first base. V trim: 3 bases; J trim: 2 bases; unmatched bases: 2. Based on the germline V gene, the CDR1 and CDR2 sequences are SGHDT and YYEEEE.

The sequence was collected from a woman between 50 and 59 years old with glioma. The rearrangement joined TRBV5-6 to TRBJ1-5; 7 bases in the middle match TRBD1. The source was PBMCs, collected from a glioma patient whose treatment included an IDH1 peptide vaccine. Read as DNA, the sequence is TGTGCCAGCAGCTCCACAGGGGGCAATCAGCCCCAGCATTTT. This codes for CASSSTGGNQPQHF.